The 30 T cell receptor beta chains reported below all come from one sample, sequenced in a study of beta chain features in type 1 diabetes. Reverse transcribing all isolated RNA meant expressed TCRB transcripts were sequenced. Repertoires were generated with immunoSEQ multiplex PCR, while TCRdb's copy carries only in-frame clones and drops some. The sample yields approximately 200,000 clones, about 9.3% seen once. Specimen: naive CD4+ T cells from blood. These TCRs come from a woman aged 18-29 years in good health.

This clone was counted only a few times. J is TRBJ2-7 and V is TRBV6-5, with D possibly matching TRBD2 (7 bases). Germline values: CDR1 MNHEY, CDR2 SVGAGI. Trimming shortened V by 2 bases and J by 2 bases, and 13 bases separated the two germline ends. The CDR3 runs to 15 residues. This CDR3 is CASSYTGGRAYEQYF. DNA for the CDR3: TGTGCCAGCAGTTACACGGGGGGCAGGGCCTACGAGCAGTACTTC.

There are a few counts of this clone. The V and J genes are TRBV15 and TRBJ2-7; the D gene is possibly TRBD2 (5 bases). V was cut by 0 bases and J by 2 bases, with 11 bases left in between. CDR3 length equals 15 residues. Germline CDR1 LNHNV, CDR2 YYDKDF (reference sequence). The CDR3 spells CATSRDGGTTYEQYF. CDR3 nucleotides: TGTGCCACCAGCAGAGATGGAGGCACCACCTACGAGCAGTACTTC.

This clone was counted a few times. This chain connects TRBV18 to TRBJ2-1, with a possible D match to TRBD2 (6 bases). This CDR3 contains 14 residues. The germline gives CDR1 KGHSH, CDR2 LQKENI. V lost 0 bases to trimming and J lost 10 bases, with 13 bases between them. CDR3 DNA sequence: TGTGCCAGCTCACCACCAGACGCGGAGGGAGAGCAGTTCTTC. Translation gives CASSPPDAEGEQFF.

This clone was detected a few times. The gene calls are TRBV28 and TRBJ1-1, with D perhaps TRBD1 (6 bases). In germline, CDR1 is MDHEN, CDR2 SYDVKM. CDR3 length: 14 amino acids. Deletions cut 6 bases from V and 4 bases from J, with 15 bases between. This CDR3 is CASRPTGSATEAFF. CDR3 sequence (DNA): TGTGCCAGCAGACCTACAGGGTCGGCCACTGAAGCTTTCTTT.

The rearrangement uses TRBV18 and TRBJ1-1; tentatively, D is TRBD1 (5 bases). The CDR3 sequence is 12 residues long. V gave up 2 bases and J gave up 13 bases, with 14 bases separating them. Looked up from germline, CDR1 is KGHSH and CDR2 is LQKENI. Here the CDR3 reads CASSPGGVSRFF. Here the CDR3 DNA reads TGTGCCAGCTCACCAGGAGGGGTGAGCCGTTTCTTT.

This clone was picked up a small number of times. The gene calls are TRBV7-6 and TRBJ2-4, with 15 bases that match TRBD2. Germline V CDR1 and CDR2: SGHVS, FNYEAQ. The CDR3 length is 15 residues. V dropped 5 bases and J dropped 8; count of bases not matched to a gene: 4. The CDR3 region is CASSGLAGGRDIQYF. The CDR3 region has the DNA TGTGCCAGCAGCGGACTAGCGGGAGGGCGGGACATTCAGTACTTC.

The J gene is TRBJ2-5, the V gene TRBV7-9; 8 nucleotides agree with TRBD2. Germline values: CDR1 SEHNR, CDR2 FQNEAQ (reference sequence). The CDR3 totals 17 residues. With 0 bases clipped from V and 1 base from J, the junction kept 7 bases outside the gene matches. CDR3 DNA sequence: TGTGCCAGCAGCTTAGCGGTCAGCGGGAGAGGCCAAGAGACCCAGTACTTC. Its protein product is CASSLAVSGRGQETQYF.

This chain links TRBV5-1 with TRBJ2-2, with 15 nucleotides matching TRBD2. CDR1 SGHRS and CDR2 YFSETQ come from the germline V gene. V shed 3 bases and J 5 bases; nucleotides not matched to a gene: 5. This CDR3 has 17 amino acids. The CDR3 region is CASSSGLAGGSTGELFF. The CDR3 nucleotides read TGCGCCAGCAGCTCGGGACTAGCGGGAGGAAGTACCGGGGAGCTGTTTTTT. Filled out from reference TRBV5-1 and TRBJ2-2, the complete variable domain reads KAGVTQTPRYLIKTRGQQVTLSCSPISGHRSVSWYQQTPGQGLQFLFEYFSETQRNKGNFPGRFSGRQFSNSRSEMNVSTLELGDSALYLCASSSGLAGGSTGELFFGEGSRLTVL.

The sample holds a few counts of this clone. The rearrangement links TRBV4-1 to TRBJ1-6, with D possibly matching TRBD1 (6 bases). The length of the CDR3 is 17 residues. V was trimmed by 4 bases and J by 9 bases, leaving 22 bases between them. Germline V gene lookup returns CDR1 MGHRA and CDR2 YSYEKL. CDR3 nucleotide sequence: TGCGCCAGCAGCCGCAGACAGGAACTCGGCGTTGTTTCACCCCTCCACTTT. Amino acid sequence: CASSRRQELGVVSPLHF.

The sample holds a few counts of this clone. The genes are TRBV5-4 and TRBJ1-4, with a weak D call TRBD1 (5 bases). The CDR3 extends over 15 amino acids. Trimming pared 4 bases from V and 7 bases from J, leaving 17 bases between. Germline CDR1 reads SGHNT; CDR2 reads YYREEE (reference sequence). CDR3 nucleotide sequence: TGTGCCAGCAGCCCCTCGGCGGGGCTTAGTGAAAAACTGTTTTTT. This gives the protein CASSPSAGLSEKLFF.

This chain links TRBV5-1 with TRBJ1-3, with TRBD1 as a possible D gene (5 bases). Germline assignment: CDR1 SGHRS and CDR2 YFSETQ. The CDR3 is 16 residues long. Deletions cut 0 bases from V and 9 bases from J, with 19 bases between. The CDR3 DNA sequence: TGCGCCAGCAGCTTGGGGGACGCACTCTCCGGGAGCACCATATATTTT. The encoded protein is CASSLGDALSGSTIYF. The whole variable domain, filled in from reference TRBV5-1 and TRBJ1-3, reads KAGVTQTPRYLIKTRGQQVTLSCSPISGHRSVSWYQQTPGQGLQFLFEYFSETQRNKGNFPGRFSGRQFSNSRSEMNVSTLELGDSALYLCASSLGDALSGSTIYFGEGSWLTVV.

This clone was seen more than once but under ten times. This sequence joins TRBV7-9 and TRBJ2-3; TRBD2 matches 12 bases. Per the germline V gene, CDR1 is SEHNR and CDR2 is FQNEAQ (reference sequence). V shed 5 bases and J 4 bases; nucleotides not matched to a gene: 7. This CDR3 comprises 16 residues. The CDR3 DNA is TGTGCCAGCAGCCCGGTCCCTAGCGGGGGGGCAGATACGCAGTATTTT. As protein: CASSPVPSGGADTQYF.

CDR3 in amino acids: CAISDPDSSNTGELFF. CDR3 bases: TGTGCCATCAGCGACCCGGACAGCTCGAACACCGGGGAGCTGTTTTTT. The chain combines TRBV10-3 with TRBJ2-2, with D possibly being TRBD1 (6 bases). CDR3 length: 16 amino acids. The V gene's germline CDR1 is ENHRY and CDR2 SYGVKD. With 6 bases removed from V and 0 bases from J, the gap between germline ends came to 14 bases.

This clone was detected only a few times. An end of the junction does not agree with germline; a read error may underlie this. The chain uses TRBV4-1 and TRBJ2-5; 10 bases match TRBD1. There are 14 residues in the CDR3. CDR1 is MGHRA and CDR2 is YSYEKL in the germline V gene. This chain's CDR3 is CASSQGTGEETQYF. The CDR3 coding sequence is TGTGCCAGCAGCCAAGGGACAGGGGAAGAGACCCAGTACTTC.

Only a few counts were recorded for this clone. The chain combines TRBV6-5 with TRBJ1-3, with D tentatively TRBD1 (6 bases). Looked up from germline, CDR1 is MNHEY and CDR2 is SVGAGI. The CDR3 has 16 residues. V was trimmed by 4 bases and J by 1 base, leaving 14 bases between them. CDR3 sequence (DNA): TGTGCCAGCAGTTCCTTATCAGGGGTTTCTGGAAACACCATATATTTT. Translation: CASSSLSGVSGNTIYF.

A few counts support this clone. V usage is TRBV2 and J usage is TRBJ1-1; possible D gene TRBD1, 6 bases. The germline V and J ends were trimmed by 11 bases and 1 base, with 14 bases remaining between them. The CDR3 spans 13 residues. Germline V gene data show CDR1 as SNHLY and CDR2 as FYNNEI. The CDR3 DNA sequence: TGTGCCGGAAAAGGACAGCCGAACACTGAAGCTTTCTTT. Residues: CAGKGQPNTEAFF.

This clone has only a few counts. The J gene is TRBJ2-3, the V gene TRBV18; TRBD2 matches 14 bases. The ends lost 2 bases at V and 5 bases at J; junction bases unmatched: 3. Germline V gene data show CDR1 as KGHSH and CDR2 as LQKENI. This CDR3 has 16 amino acids. The CDR3 loop is CASSPGLAGGGDTQYF. The CDR3 nucleotides are TGTGCCAGCTCACCAGGACTAGCGGGAGGAGGAGATACGCAGTATTTT.

This chain uses TRBV6-5 with TRBJ1-6, with 7 bases identical to TRBD1. V dropped 6 bases and J dropped 9; count of bases not matched to a gene: 8. The CDR3 is 14 amino acids. Germline CDR1 reads MNHEY; CDR2 reads SVGAGI. The CDR3, as DNA: TGTGCCAGCAGACCACAGGGGTCGGGTTCACCCCTCCACTTT. This gives the protein CASRPQGSGSPLHF.

The chain joins TRBV5-4 to TRBJ2-7, with TRBD1 matching 8 bases. Losses at the gene ends were 0 bases for V and 3 bases for J; bases not matched to a gene: 5. CDR3 length equals 15 residues. Germline V gene sequence: CDR1 SGHNT, CDR2 YYREEE (reference sequence). The DNA of the CDR3 is TGTGCCAGCAGCTTGGCCACAGGGGGGAGCTACGAGCAGTACTTC. Translation gives CASSLATGGSYEQYF.

The V call is TRBV29-1, the J call TRBJ2-1, with D possibly matching TRBD1 (5 bases). The germline CDR1 and CDR2 sequences are SQVTM and ANQGSEA. Trimming took off 1 base at V and 1 base at J, with 11 bases between the two ends. The CDR3 is 15 amino acids. The CDR3 bases are TGCAGCGTTGAAGGTCCAGGGTGGTCCTACAATGAGCAGTTCTTC. Translating it yields CSVEGPGWSYNEQFF.

V gene TRBV5-1 combines with J gene TRBJ2-1, with 12 positions matching TRBD2. Germline V gene lookup returns CDR1 SGHRS and CDR2 YFSETQ. J gave up 7 bases and V 4 bases, and 6 bases lay outside the gene matches. The CDR3 length is 15 residues. The DNA of the CDR3 is TGCGCCAGCAGCACCAGGACTAGCGGGGTTAATGAGCAGTTCTTC. Protein sequence: CASSTRTSGVNEQFF.

This clone was recorded a few times. The chain couples TRBV5-1 to TRBJ1-4; D perhaps matches TRBD1 (6 bases). V shed 1 base and J shed 6 bases, with 10 bases lying between them. Germline CDR1 and CDR2: SGHRS and YFSETQ. The length of the CDR3 is 14 residues. This CDR3 is CASSLTGMDEKLFF. In nucleotides, the CDR3 is TGCGCCAGCAGCTTGACAGGGATGGATGAAAAACTGTTTTTT.

This rearrangement joins TRBV15 to TRBJ2-7; TRBD1 matches at 7 bases. Germline CDR1 is LNHNV and CDR2 is YYDKDF (reference sequence). There are 13 residues in the CDR3. J was trimmed by 7 bases and V by 5 bases; bases with no gene match: 8. The CDR3 reads CATSPGGSREQYF. CDR3 coding DNA: TGTGCCACCAGCCCAGGGGGATCAAGGGAGCAGTACTTC.

This clone occurred a few times. The chain combines TRBV4-2 with TRBJ2-7; 8 nucleotides match TRBD1. Germline V lookup: CDR1 LGHNA, CDR2 YNFKEQ. The CDR3 has 15 residues. Unmatched junction bases numbered 10, after V lost 4 bases and J lost 5 bases. CDR3 sequence: CASSPRGQGADEQYF. The CDR3 DNA reads TGTGCCAGCAGCCCTCGGGGTCAGGGGGCGGACGAGCAGTACTTC.

The chain uses TRBV2 and TRBJ1-1; 10 nucleotides match TRBD1. The CDR3 covers 15 residues. The ends lost 3 bases at V and 4 bases at J; junction bases unmatched: 5. The germline CDR1 and CDR2 sequences are SNHLY and FYNNEI. The CDR3 DNA reads as TGTGCCAGCAGTGACCCCGGGACAGGGGCCACTGAAGCTTTCTTT. This translates into CASSDPGTGATEAFF.

The chain combines TRBV5-1 with TRBJ2-7; a possible D gene is TRBD1 (5 bases). Trimming took 2 bases from V and 5 from J, leaving 14 bases between them. The CDR3 runs 14 residues. The germline gives CDR1 SGHRS, CDR2 YFSETQ. The CDR3 sequence is CASSLQGAFDEQYF. The DNA of the CDR3 is TGCGCCAGCAGCTTACAAGGGGCTTTCGACGAGCAGTACTTC.

The chain combines TRBV16 with TRBJ2-2, with D unclear. CDR3 length: 13 amino acids. Germline V lookup: CDR1 KGHSY, CDR2 FQNENV. V was cut by 3 bases and J by 2 bases, with 4 bases left in between. The CDR3 sequence: CASSHTNTGELFF. The CDR3 nucleotides read TGTGCCAGCAGCCATACTAACACCGGGGAGCTGTTTTTT.

The rearrangement links TRBV29-1 to TRBJ2-3; TRBD2 matches 10 bases. J lost 3 bases, V lost 7 bases, and 4 bases had no gene match. CDR1 SQVTM and CDR2 ANQGSEA come from the germline V gene. CDR3 size: 13 residues. Here the CDR3 DNA reads TGCAGCGCAAGGACTAGCGGAACAGATACGCAGTATTTT. This translates into CSARTSGTDTQYF.

The table lists this clone with a few counts. Here the CDR3 DNA reads TGTGCCAGCAGTAACAGGGGGCGCCTCAATGAGCAGTTCTTC. It yields the protein CASSNRGRLNEQFF. The chain is built from TRBV6-5 and TRBJ2-1, with 9 positions matching TRBD1. The V and J ends lost 5 bases and 6 bases, in that order; junction bases with no gene match: 5. Germline V gives CDR1 MNHEY, CDR2 SVGAGI. The CDR3 length is 14 residues.

This clone has just a few counts. The same CDR3 arises from other DNA sequences in this sample as well. The chain couples TRBV6-1 to TRBJ1-1; the D is unclear. The germline V gene has CDR1 MNHNS and CDR2 SASEGT. The CDR3 totals 13 residues. V was shortened by 2 bases and J by 0 bases, with 4 bases between the two germline ends. CDR3 sequence reads: CASSEHLNTEAFF. The CDR3, as DNA: TGTGCCAGCAGTGAACACTTGAACACTGAAGCTTTCTTT.